The 14 T cell receptor beta chains below come from one sample, sequenced in a study of T cell clonality in common variable immunodeficiency. Sequenced by immunoSEQ multiplex PCR; TCRdb stores in-frame clones only, minus some. The counts give about 60,000 clones, none of them seen only once; roughly 1.7% is held by the top ten. Sequencing was done on a sample of peripheral blood mononuclear cells. The receptors here all came from a person between 18 and 75 years old in good health.

This clone was counted at least ten times. The observed sequence ends 3 residues before the CDR3 terminus, with the missing tail filled in from the germline J gene. The rearrangement joins TRBV20-1 to TRBJ2-1; 11 nucleotides match TRBD2. CDR1 DFQATT and CDR2 SNEGSKA come from the germline V gene (reference sequence). This CDR3 has 16 residues. Trimming cost V 5 bases and J 8 bases; bases outside gene matches: 14. CDR3 bases read: TGCAGTGCTGGCAATAGCGGGAGGGCGACGGGGGATGAG. Translating gives CSAGNSGRATGDE. The whole CDR3 protein is CSAGNSGRATGDEQFF.

About this clone: The read ends 3 residues before the CDR3 terminus; that terminus is restored from the germline J gene. V is TRBV5-1 and J is TRBJ1-5, with D tentatively TRBD1 (6 bases). This CDR3 contains 15 residues. Germline-derived CDR1 and CDR2 are SGHRS and YFSETQ. Trimming cost V 2 bases and J 5 bases, with 14 bases left between them. The sequenced part of the CDR3 DNA is TGCGCCAGCAGCTTAGGGGACACCTTAGATCAGCCC. Translating gives CASSLGDTLDQP. The complete CDR3 reads CASSLGDTLDQPQHF. The variable domain in full, with the rest retrieved from reference TRBV5-1 and TRBJ1-5, is KAGVTQTPRYLIKTRGQQVTLSCSPISGHRSVSWYQQTPGQGLQFLFEYFSETQRNKGNFPGRFSGRQFSNSRSEMNVSTLELGDSALYLCASSLGDTLDQPQHFGDGTRLSIL.

This clone occurred many times. The read halts 3 residues ahead of the CDR3 end, with the missing end drawn from the germline J gene. The J gene is TRBJ2-7, the V gene TRBV20-1; 7 positions agree with TRBD2. V shed 4 bases, J shed 4 bases, and the junction held 13 bases outside the gene matches. The length of the CDR3 is 15 residues. The germline V gene encodes CDR1 DFQATT and CDR2 SNEGSKA (reference sequence). The CDR3 DNA, read in part, is TGCAGTGCTAACGAGCGGGGTATAGAACGGTACGAG. Amino acids: CSANERGIERYE. The CDR3 as a whole reads CSANERGIERYEQYF.

This clone was counted many times. Sequencing ends 3 residues short of the CDR3 end; the germline J gene provides the rest. The J gene is TRBJ2-2, the V gene TRBV4-1, with 7 positions matching TRBD1. Per germline, CDR1 MGHRA and CDR2 YSYEKL. The CDR3 is made up of 16 amino acids. V lost 1 base and J lost 5; bases outside the gene matches: 7. The DNA read from the CDR3 is TGCGCCAGCAGCCAAGGGAAGGGGGCGTATACCGGGGAG. It yields the protein CASSQGKGAYTGE. The whole CDR3 sequence reads CASSQGKGAYTGELFF.

Ten or more counts support this clone. The sequenced CDR3 bases are TGTGCCAGCAGCCAAACTAGCGGGAGGATGGATACG. Translated, it gives CASSQTSGRMDT. The CDR3, in full, reads CASSQTSGRMDTQYF. The J gene is TRBJ2-3, the V gene TRBV3-1 (or the pseudogene TRBV3-2), with 12 bases that match TRBD2. The sequenced fragment ends 3 residues before the CDR3 boundary, so the rest is inferred from the germline J gene. CDR3 length equals 15 residues. Germline loops: CDR1 LGHDT, CDR2 YNNKEL (reference sequence). The ends lost 2 bases at V and 6 bases at J; junction bases unmatched: 3.

This clone was counted many times. The read comes to an end 3 residues before the CDR3 does, leaving the germline J gene to fill in the end. This chain connects TRBV28 to TRBJ2-1; 7 bases line up with TRBD2. V dropped 7 bases and J dropped 7; count of bases not matched to a gene: 4. The CDR3 length is 12 residues. CDR1 is MDHEN and CDR2 is SYDVKM in the germline V gene. The CDR3 DNA, read in part, is TGTGCCAGCATAGCGGGTGAAAATGAG. It codes for CASIAGENE. Given in full, the CDR3 is CASIAGENEQFF.

This clone was counted many times. The read halts 3 residues ahead of the CDR3 end, with the missing end drawn from the germline J gene. The chain recombines TRBV10-3 with TRBJ2-5; TRBD2 matches 7 bases. Losses at the gene ends were 8 bases for V and 2 bases for J; bases not matched to a gene: 8. The CDR3 totals 14 residues. CDR1 ENHRY and CDR2 SYGVKD come from the germline V gene. CDR3 DNA (partial): TGTGCCATCGCCGCTAGCGGATCACAAGAGACC. Protein sequence: CAIAASGSQET. The whole CDR3 sequence is CAIAASGSQETQYF.

This clone occurred many times. The covered CDR3 bases are TGTGCCAGCAGCACCAGGGTTTCACCC. It is translated as CASSTRVSP. The whole CDR3 reads CASSTRVSPLHF. The V gene is TRBV7-9, the J gene TRBJ1-6; D may be TRBD1 (5 bases). The read is 3 residues too short to cover the CDR3 end, so that end is filled in from the germline J gene. This CDR3 has 12 residues. V lost 5 bases and J 9 bases, leaving 8 bases between the germline ends. Germline V lookup: CDR1 SEHNR, CDR2 FQNEAQ (reference sequence).

This clone came up many times. The read gets to within 3 residues of the CDR3 end, and the germline J gene fills in the rest. The chain combines TRBV6-1 with TRBJ2-7, with D maybe TRBD1 (6 bases). Per the germline V gene, CDR1 is MNHNS and CDR2 is SASEGT. CDR3 length: 15 residues. V lost 3 bases, J lost 4 bases, and 16 bases lay in between. This CDR3 is CASSDRGKTNYEQYF. Incomplete CDR3 DNA: TGTGCCAGCAGTGATAGGGGGAAAACGAATTACGAG.

The table lists this clone with a few counts. The CDR3 end falls 3 residues outside the read, so it is completed with the germline J gene. The rearrangement uses TRBV18 and TRBJ2-5; TRBD2 might be the D (6 bases). Trimming took 3 bases from V and 4 from J, leaving 15 bases between them. In germline, CDR1 is KGHSH, CDR2 LQKENI. The CDR3 is made up of 15 amino acids. The sequenced CDR3 bases are TGTGCCAGCTCACCTGCCGCGGGATGGGGAGAGACC. Its translation: CASSPAAGWGET. The CDR3 as a whole reads CASSPAAGWGETQYF.

This clone has just a few counts. From the germline J gene comes the end of the CDR3, since the read stops 3 residues before it. The J gene is TRBJ2-5, the V gene TRBV19; TRBD2 matches 8 bases. Unmatched junction bases numbered 17, after V lost 6 bases and J lost 2 bases. This CDR3 spans 18 amino acids. Germline assignment: CDR1 LNHDA and CDR2 SQIVND (reference sequence). CDR3 residues: CASRLYWGFGGAQETQYF. The part of the CDR3 DNA that was read is TGTGCCAGTAGGCTATATTGGGGGTTCGGGGGGGCACAAGAGACC.

In this sample, this clone turned up many times. Read sequence stops 3 residues before the CDR3 end, and the germline J gene provides the missing end. The chain combines TRBV7-3 with TRBJ2-1; perhaps TRBD1 as D (6 bases). The CDR3 contains 15 residues. Germline V gene sequence: CDR1 SGHTA, CDR2 FQGTGA. Trimming left V 0 bases short and J 8 bases short, with 14 bases between. The CDR3 sequence is CASSLTGTKGDEQFF. CDR3 DNA (partial): TGTGCCAGCAGCTTAACTGGGACGAAGGGGGATGAG.

This clone appeared many times. The CDR3 goes on 3 residues after the read ends, and that part is filled in from the germline J gene. This sequence joins TRBV23-1 and TRBJ2-2; D is possibly TRBD2 (6 bases). TRBV23-1 is treated as an ORF (open reading frame) with a function not yet certain. The CDR3 is made up of 12 amino acids. V dropped 11 bases and J dropped 6 bases, with 13 bases sitting between them. Here the CDR3 reads CAETEGPGELFF. The DNA read from the CDR3 is TGCGCCGAAACGGAGGGCCCCGGGGAG.

At least ten counts were recorded for this clone. The CDR3 extends 3 residues past the end of the read, so its final part is completed from the germline J gene. The chain carries TRBV20-1 and TRBJ2-3; D perhaps matches TRBD2 (5 bases). Trimming removed 3 bases from V and 4 bases from J, with 14 bases in between. The V gene's germline CDR1 is DFQATT and CDR2 SNEGSKA (reference sequence). This CDR3 is built from 14 residues. The CDR3 bases that were read are TGCAGTGCTAGGTACTCCGAGGGTGCAGATACG. Amino acids: CSARYSEGADT. The complete CDR3 protein is CSARYSEGADTQYF.